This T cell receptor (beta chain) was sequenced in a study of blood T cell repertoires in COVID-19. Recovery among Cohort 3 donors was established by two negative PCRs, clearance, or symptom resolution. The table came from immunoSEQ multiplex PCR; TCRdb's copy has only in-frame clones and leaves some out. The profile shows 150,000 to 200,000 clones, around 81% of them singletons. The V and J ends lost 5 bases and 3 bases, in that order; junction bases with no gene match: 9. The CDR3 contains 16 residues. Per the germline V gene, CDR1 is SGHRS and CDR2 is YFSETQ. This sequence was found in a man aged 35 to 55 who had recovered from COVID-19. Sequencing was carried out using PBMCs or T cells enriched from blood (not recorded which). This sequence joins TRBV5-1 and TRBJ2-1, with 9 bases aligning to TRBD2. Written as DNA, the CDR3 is TGCGCCAGCAGTTCGGGCCCTAGCGGGGTCTACAATGAGCAGTTCTTC. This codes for CASSSGPSGVYNEQFF.